This T cell receptor (beta chain) was recorded in a study of blood T cells in healthy people across ages (dated by TCRdb to the mid-2010s). Study-wide context: In model experiments, template switching captured about one uniquely barcoded TCR beta cDNA molecule for every two T cells. The donors were split into four age groups: young (average around 15 years), middle-aged (roughly 40), aged (over 55) and long-lived (82). To track age-related changes in TCR beta repertoire diversity, the study relied on deep sequencing normalized with unique cDNA molecular identifiers. To avoid experimental bias, donors of different ages were distributed randomly across sequencing lanes. For two donors (one aged 18 to 30 and one aged 80 or older), the study analyzed two additional independent replicas of 1 million unique cDNA reads from the same blood draw.

Trimming at the junction amounts to 5 bases on V and 4 bases on J, and the germline ends lie 17 bases apart. The CDR3 goes from the cysteine to the phenylalanine over 16 residues. Left in the record is the CDR3 DNA by itself, 48 bases read in frame from the first base. Reading the germline V gene gives CDR1 MDHEN and CDR2 SYDVKM. Systemically healthy Caucasian individuals from Russia, some 36 in total and aged 6 to 90 years, were included as donors. Ten milliliters of peripheral blood were drawn from each donor into EDTA-treated Vacutainer tubes. Ficoll-Paque density-gradient centrifugation was used to isolate PBMCs, with at least 6.5 million per sample. Trizol reagent was used to extract total RNA from the PBMCs, yielding at least 5.5 micrograms per sample. For every donor, an aliquot of PBMCs went through flow cytometry to measure the percentages of naive CD45RAhigh/CD27high T cells. The library was made by 5' RACE. The sequencer listed for this sample is Illumina HiSeq 2500. A second PCR of roughly 7 to 11 cycles was performed with a sample-barcoded 5' primer and a J-beta primer mix. A template-switch 5' adaptor carrying 12 random nucleotides introduced a unique molecular identifier onto each TCR beta cDNA molecule. At least 2.5 million CDR3-containing paired-end reads were obtained from each sample. First-strand cDNA synthesis was performed from all RNA using the Mint cDNA synthesis kit, with priming by a TRBC-specific oligonucleotide. After uracil-DNA glycosylase treatment, a first 18-cycle PCR used universal primers M1SS and BC2_uni_R on all cDNA. Concerning the study's data processing: For normalization, 1 million high-quality reads were randomly selected from each sample, with every read carrying a distinct molecular identifier. Instead of being binned into consensus sequences, reads that shared molecular identifiers were thrown out. MiTCR, with a Q25 quality threshold and the strictest error-elimination algorithm, was used for CDR3 identification, clonotype clustering and error correction. Lower-bound total TCR beta diversity was estimated with a nonparametric unseen species model using Euler transformation. Using fastp at Q25 and MiXCR, TCRdb reprocessed the public reads and kept productive beta chains. Rows with one shared CDR3 protein collapse into an entry with the most common genes and DNA. Clone size and V and J calls follow TCRdb, not the original study. This sample gives about 1.5 million distinct CDR3 sequences in total; under 55% of them show up just once. Under 5% of the sample is taken by the ten largest.

Broader findings and caveats from the paper: Estimates of total diversity based on one million sequenced T cells were considered lower bounds and underestimates. The CMV infection status of donors was not known, potentially confounding age-related changes in expanded clonotypes. As age increased, observed TCR beta diversity per million T cells dropped in a roughly linear way, and a significant reduction was already evident by age approximately 40. Because profiling used bulk unsorted PBMCs, naive and antigen-experienced compartments could not be compared conclusively. There was a strong correlation between observed TCR beta diversity and the percentage of naive T cells measured by flow cytometry. Compared with the aged group, the long-lived group had more naive CD4+ T cells, fewer expanded clones and increased TCR diversity, suggesting age selection.

This clonotype was observed a handful of times. The antigen it binds to is not known. No quality values exist for individual bases; no much larger clone is one base distant. Material: blood. The sequence derives from a woman between 18 and 29 years old in good health. Rearrangement joined TRBV28 to TRBJ1-4, with a tentative D gene TRBD1 over 5 matching bases. The bases are TGTGCCAGCAGTCCGCTCGGGGCGAAGGGTAATGAAAAACTGTTTTTT. The encoded protein is CASSPLGAKGNEKLFF. Where the CDR3 stops, the reference TRBV28 and TRBJ1-4 genes take over; the full variable domain is DVKVTQSSRYLVKRTGEKVFLECVQDMDHENMFWYRQDPGLGLRLIYFSYDVKMKEKGDIPEGYSVSREKKERFSLILESASTNQTSMYLCASSPLGAKGNEKLFFGSGTQLSVL.